A selection of T cell receptor beta chains follows, all from one sample in a study of molecular identifiers for immune sequencing clone quantification. TCRdb ran MiXCR on the PCR reads and lists one entry per CDR3 protein. The sample has about half a million distinct CDR3 sequences; 25% are singletons. Source material: naive CD8+ T cells from blood, with Jurkat cell RNA spiked in. The receptor set was obtained from a human donor in good health. Some libraries in this study had Jurkat cell RNA spiked in. Each CDR3 is given with its conserved first and last residue. Each record gives: CDR3 length, clone size, J gene, D gene, V gene, CDR3 DNA, CDR3 protein. The D gene is left open where the match is weak. Size is omitted from some rows. Given values are once, few, many or a class for expanded clones.

CDR3 length: 15; clone size: NA; J gene: TRBJ2-3; D gene: TRBD1; V gene: TRBV4-1; CDR3 DNA: TGCGCCAGCAGCCGAGAAGACAGGGTCACAGATACGCAGTATTTT; CDR3 protein: CASSREDRVTDTQYF
CDR3 length: 14; clone size: NA; J gene: TRBJ2-1; D gene: TRBD2; V gene: TRBV7-9; CDR3 DNA: TGTGCCAGCAGCTTGGCGGGAGGGCCTGTTGAGCAGTTCTTC; CDR3 protein: CASSLAGGPVEQFF
CDR3 length: 20; clone size: few; J gene: TRBJ2-3; D gene: TRBD2; V gene: TRBV28; CDR3 DNA: TGTGCCAGCAGTTACCAACGACGGACTAGCGGAACCCCTAGCACAGATACGCAGTATTTT; CDR3 protein: CASSYQRRTSGTPSTDTQYF
CDR3 length: 13; clone size: NA; J gene: TRBJ1-2; D gene: TRBD1; V gene: TRBV12-3/TRBV12-4; CDR3 DNA: TGTGCCATTCTAACCGGGACAGAGGTTGGCTACACCTTC; CDR3 protein: CAILTGTEVGYTF
CDR3 length: 16; clone size: NA; J gene: TRBJ2-3; D gene: TRBD2; V gene: TRBV19; CDR3 DNA: TGTGCCAGTAGTGGGACTAGCGGTTCCTTCACAGATACGCAGTATTTT; CDR3 protein: CASSGTSGSFTDTQYF
CDR3 length: 13; clone size: NA; J gene: TRBJ2-2; D gene: NA; V gene: TRBV29-1; CDR3 DNA: TGCAGCGTCCAAGCAGTGAACACCAGGGAGCTGTTTTTT; CDR3 protein: CSVQAVNTRELFF
CDR3 length: 13; clone size: few; J gene: TRBJ2-5; D gene: NA; V gene: TRBV12-3/TRBV12-4; CDR3 DNA: TGTGCCAGCAGTTTAATGGCAGGGGAGACCCAGTACTTC; CDR3 protein: CASSLMAGETQYF
CDR3 length: 18; clone size: few; J gene: TRBJ2-3; D gene: TRBD1; V gene: TRBV10-3; CDR3 DNA: TGTGCCATCAGTGACCCCATGGAGCCGGGACAGGGAACAGATACGCAGTATTTT; CDR3 protein: CAISDPMEPGQGTDTQYF
CDR3 length: 13; clone size: NA; J gene: TRBJ1-1; D gene: NA; V gene: TRBV30; CDR3 DNA: TGTGCCTGGAGTTCGGGGGGGGGCACTGAAGCTTTCTTT; CDR3 protein: CAWSSGGGTEAFF
CDR3 length: 16; clone size: NA; J gene: TRBJ2-3; D gene: TRBD2; V gene: TRBV13; CDR3 DNA: TGTGCCAGCAGCTCGGGGCTGCGGGGGGGCGCAGATACGCAGTATTTT; CDR3 protein: CASSSGLRGGADTQYF
CDR3 length: 15; clone size: NA; J gene: TRBJ2-7; D gene: TRBD2; V gene: TRBV4-1; CDR3 DNA: TGCGCCAGCAGCCAAAGGCGCGGGGGTTCCTACGAGCAGTACTTC; CDR3 protein: CASSQRRGGSYEQYF
CDR3 length: 14; clone size: many; J gene: TRBJ2-7; D gene: TRBD1; V gene: TRBV14; CDR3 DNA: TGTGCCAGCAGCCACGGGACAGGGGGTTACGAGCAGTACTTC; CDR3 protein: CASSHGTGGYEQYF
CDR3 length: 17; clone size: few; J gene: TRBJ2-3; D gene: TRBD2; V gene: TRBV4-3; CDR3 DNA: TGCGCCAGCAGCCAAGATATGATTAGCGGGAGCACAGATACGCAGTATTTT; CDR3 protein: CASSQDMISGSTDTQYF
CDR3 length: 18; clone size: few; J gene: TRBJ2-3; D gene: NA; V gene: TRBV10-3; CDR3 DNA: TGTGCCATCAGTGAGTCGATGAGCCCGTACCTAAGCACAGATACGCAGTATTTT; CDR3 protein: CAISESMSPYLSTDTQYF
CDR3 length: 14; clone size: few; J gene: TRBJ2-7; D gene: NA; V gene: TRBV9; CDR3 DNA: TGTGCCAGCAGCGTAGAAGGAAACCTCTACGAGCAGTACTTC; CDR3 protein: CASSVEGNLYEQYF
CDR3 length: 15; clone size: many; J gene: TRBJ1-5; D gene: TRBD1; V gene: TRBV27; CDR3 DNA: TGTGCCAGCAGTTGGACAGGAGTCAGCAATCAGCCCCAGCATTTT; CDR3 protein: CASSWTGVSNQPQHF
CDR3 length: 12; clone size: NA; J gene: TRBJ1-2; D gene: NA; V gene: TRBV5-6; CDR3 DNA: TGTGCCAGCAGCTATGGGCCGTACTCCGACACCTTC; CDR3 protein: CASSYGPYSDTF
CDR3 length: 15; clone size: few; J gene: TRBJ1-1; D gene: TRBD1; V gene: TRBV12-3/TRBV12-4; CDR3 DNA: TGTGCCAGCAGTCCAGAGGGGGCCATGAACACTGAAGCTTTCTTT; CDR3 protein: CASSPEGAMNTEAFF
CDR3 length: 14; clone size: NA; J gene: TRBJ2-7; D gene: NA; V gene: TRBV28; CDR3 DNA: TGTGCCCGCAGTTGGTTAGGGCCGGCACGCGAGCAGTACTTC; CDR3 protein: CARSWLGPAREQYF
CDR3 length: 15; clone size: NA; J gene: TRBJ2-2; D gene: NA; V gene: TRBV19; CDR3 DNA: TGTGCCAGTAGTATTAGAGAAGGGAACACCGGGGAGCTGTTTTTT; CDR3 protein: CASSIREGNTGELFF
CDR3 length: 12; clone size: NA; J gene: TRBJ2-7; D gene: NA; V gene: TRBV30; CDR3 DNA: TGTGCCTGGAGGTTGGACTCCTACGAGCAGTACTTC; CDR3 protein: CAWRLDSYEQYF
CDR3 length: 13; clone size: NA; J gene: TRBJ1-1; D gene: NA; V gene: TRBV27; CDR3 DNA: TGTGCCAGCAGTGCGGGACAGAACACTGAAGCTTTCTTT; CDR3 protein: CASSAGQNTEAFF
CDR3 length: 16; clone size: NA; J gene: TRBJ1-1; D gene: TRBD1; V gene: TRBV4-3; CDR3 DNA: TGCGCCAGCAGCCCACGGACAGGGGGTATGAACACTGAAGCTTTCTTT; CDR3 protein: CASSPRTGGMNTEAFF
CDR3 length: 15; clone size: NA; J gene: TRBJ2-7; D gene: TRBD1; V gene: TRBV30; CDR3 DNA: TGTGCCTGGACCGCTACCCGAAGGGGGCTGGACGAGCAGAACTTC; CDR3 protein: CAWTATRRGLDEQNF
CDR3 length: 18; clone size: NA; J gene: TRBJ2-2; D gene: TRBD2; V gene: TRBV12-3/TRBV12-4; CDR3 DNA: TGTGCCAGCAGTTCCGCCGGGGGGGGCACCCCGAACACCGGGGAGCTGTTTTTT; CDR3 protein: CASSSAGGGTPNTGELFF
CDR3 length: 12; clone size: NA; J gene: TRBJ2-3; D gene: NA; V gene: TRBV12-5; CDR3 DNA: TGTGCTAGTCGGGGGAGAGAAGATACGCAGTATTTT; CDR3 protein: CASRGREDTQYF
CDR3 length: 19; clone size: NA; J gene: TRBJ2-1; D gene: NA; V gene: TRBV7-5; CDR3 DNA: NA; CDR3 protein: CISVPEAPRGPRSYNEQFF
CDR3 length: 15; clone size: NA; J gene: TRBJ1-4; D gene: NA; V gene: TRBV11-2; CDR3 DNA: TGTGCCAGCAGCTCCCAGACGGGCCATTTGGAAAAACTGTTTTTT; CDR3 protein: CASSSQTGHLEKLFF
CDR3 length: 15; clone size: few; J gene: TRBJ2-7; D gene: TRBD1; V gene: TRBV6-2/TRBV6-3; CDR3 DNA: TGTGCCAGCAGTTGGCTATGGACAGGGAGGAACGAGCAGTACTTC; CDR3 protein: CASSWLWTGRNEQYF
CDR3 length: 15; clone size: NA; J gene: TRBJ2-2; D gene: NA; V gene: TRBV4-3; CDR3 DNA: TGCGCCAGCAGCCTCCGGGACACCCTCACCGGGGAGCTGTTTTTT; CDR3 protein: CASSLRDTLTGELFF
CDR3 length: 13; clone size: few; J gene: TRBJ2-1; D gene: NA; V gene: TRBV24-1; CDR3 DNA: TGTGCCACCAGGAGCAGGGGCGAAGGTGAGCAGTTCTTC; CDR3 protein: CATRSRGEGEQFF
CDR3 length: 16; clone size: NA; J gene: TRBJ1-4; D gene: NA; V gene: TRBV5-6; CDR3 DNA: TGTGCCAGCAGCTCTACCCCGGTTCGAACTAATGAAAAACTGTTTTTT; CDR3 protein: CASSSTPVRTNEKLFF
CDR3 length: 15; clone size: few; J gene: TRBJ1-1; D gene: TRBD1; V gene: TRBV19; CDR3 DNA: TGTGCCAGTAGTGAAACCCCGGGACAGCACACTGAAGCTTTCTTT; CDR3 protein: CASSETPGQHTEAFF
CDR3 length: 13; clone size: NA; J gene: TRBJ1-1; D gene: NA; V gene: TRBV7-2; CDR3 DNA: TGTGCCAGCAGCTTGACAGAGGTAGGTGAAGCTTTCTTT; CDR3 protein: CASSLTEVGEAFF
CDR3 length: 13; clone size: few; J gene: TRBJ2-7; D gene: NA; V gene: TRBV20-1; CDR3 DNA: TGCAGTGCCCTTTCCGGGACAAAATACGAGCAGTACTTC; CDR3 protein: CSALSGTKYEQYF
CDR3 length: 22; clone size: NA; J gene: TRBJ1-1; D gene: TRBD1; V gene: TRBV25-1; CDR3 DNA: TGTGCCAGCAGCCAGACAGGGGGGTATCTTTACGAACCCATTAACCTGAACACTGAAGCTTTCTTT; CDR3 protein: CASSQTGGYLYEPINLNTEAFF
CDR3 length: 14; clone size: NA; J gene: TRBJ2-7; D gene: TRBD1; V gene: TRBV30; CDR3 DNA: TGTGCCTGGAGTCGATCCGGGACAGGGGACGAGCAGTACTTC; CDR3 protein: CAWSRSGTGDEQYF
CDR3 length: 15; clone size: few; J gene: TRBJ2-1; D gene: TRBD2; V gene: TRBV23-1; CDR3 DNA: TGCGCCAGCAGTCAATCAGGCCCAGCGGGAGGCGAGCAGTTCTTC; CDR3 protein: CASSQSGPAGGEQFF
CDR3 length: 12; clone size: few; J gene: TRBJ1-4; D gene: NA; V gene: TRBV12-3/TRBV12-4; CDR3 DNA: TGTGCCAGCAGGGAAAATAATGAAAAACTGTTTTTT; CDR3 protein: CASRENNEKLFF
CDR3 length: 16; clone size: few; J gene: TRBJ2-2; D gene: TRBD2; V gene: TRBV20-1; CDR3 DNA: TGCAGTGCTAGAGAACTAGCGGGAGGTTACACCGGGGAGCTGTTTTTT; CDR3 protein: CSARELAGGYTGELFF
CDR3 length: 19; clone size: NA; J gene: TRBJ2-3; D gene: TRBD2; V gene: TRBV18; CDR3 DNA: TGTGCCAGCTCACCTCCCGGGACTAGCGGGAGTGGGGGCCCAGATACGCAGTATTTT; CDR3 protein: CASSPPGTSGSGGPDTQYF
CDR3 length: 15; clone size: NA; J gene: TRBJ2-1; D gene: NA; V gene: TRBV27; CDR3 DNA: TGTGCCAGCAGCGACGGAACGACGACCTACAATGAGCAGTTCTTC; CDR3 protein: CASSDGTTTYNEQFF
CDR3 length: 15; clone size: NA; J gene: TRBJ1-6; D gene: NA; V gene: TRBV6-5; CDR3 DNA: TGTGCCAGCAGTCCGGAGACAGGTTATAATTCACCCCTCCACTTT; CDR3 protein: CASSPETGYNSPLHF
CDR3 length: 15; clone size: NA; J gene: TRBJ2-1; D gene: NA; V gene: TRBV4-3; CDR3 DNA: TGCGCCAGCAGCCAAGAGAGAACAGGGCCGAATGAGCAGTTCTTC; CDR3 protein: CASSQERTGPNEQFF
CDR3 length: 13; clone size: many; J gene: TRBJ2-5; D gene: NA; V gene: TRBV5-4; CDR3 DNA: TGTGCCAGCAAGGTACCGAACCAAGAGACCCAGTACTTC; CDR3 protein: CASKVPNQETQYF
CDR3 length: 14; clone size: few; J gene: TRBJ1-1; D gene: NA; V gene: TRBV19; CDR3 DNA: TGTGCCAGTAGTATCTTCGAAGGGAACACTGAAGCTTTCTTT; CDR3 protein: CASSIFEGNTEAFF
CDR3 length: 14; clone size: few; J gene: TRBJ1-1; D gene: NA; V gene: TRBV4-1; CDR3 DNA: TGCGCCAGCAGCCACCCAGGGGCGAACACTGAAGCTTTCTTT; CDR3 protein: CASSHPGANTEAFF
CDR3 length: 13; clone size: few; J gene: TRBJ2-7; D gene: NA; V gene: TRBV5-1; CDR3 DNA: TGCGCCAGCAGCCCCGGGGGCTCCTACGAGCGGTACTTC; CDR3 protein: CASSPGGSYERYF
CDR3 length: 11; clone size: few; J gene: TRBJ2-1; D gene: NA; V gene: TRBV6-1; CDR3 DNA: TGTGCCAGCAGTGAAGCTTGGAATCCGGTCTTC; CDR3 protein: CASSEAWNPVF
CDR3 length: 17; clone size: few; J gene: TRBJ1-5; D gene: NA; V gene: TRBV6-1; CDR3 DNA: TGTGCCAGCAGTGAAGCAGGGTGGAGGGTTAGCAATCAGCCCCAGCATTTT; CDR3 protein: CASSEAGWRVSNQPQHF
CDR3 length: 15; clone size: many; J gene: TRBJ1-1; D gene: NA; V gene: TRBV7-8; CDR3 DNA: TGTGCCAGCAGCTTAGCTCTCGTCGCGGGCACTGAAGCTTTCTTT; CDR3 protein: CASSLALVAGTEAFF
CDR3 length: 15; clone size: NA; J gene: TRBJ2-7; D gene: NA; V gene: TRBV4-3; CDR3 DNA: TGCGCCAGCAGCCAAGGGGCGGAGCCACTGGGCGAGCACTACTTC; CDR3 protein: CASSQGAEPLGEHYF
CDR3 length: 16; clone size: many; J gene: TRBJ2-2; D gene: NA; V gene: TRBV7-9; CDR3 DNA: TGTGCCAGCAGCTTAGCCGATACAGGGAACACCGGGGAGCTGTTTTTT; CDR3 protein: CASSLADTGNTGELFF
CDR3 length: 13; clone size: few; J gene: TRBJ1-5; D gene: NA; V gene: TRBV6-2/TRBV6-3; CDR3 DNA: TGTGCCAGCGCGTCCTATGGCAATCAGCCCCAGCATTTT; CDR3 protein: CASASYGNQPQHF
CDR3 length: 15; clone size: NA; J gene: TRBJ2-7; D gene: TRBD1; V gene: TRBV7-9; CDR3 DNA: TGTGCCAGCAGGGGTGTTGACAGGGGTGACTACGAGCAGTACTTC; CDR3 protein: CASRGVDRGDYEQYF
CDR3 length: 12; clone size: many; J gene: TRBJ1-1; D gene: NA; V gene: TRBV12-3/TRBV12-4; CDR3 DNA: TGTGCCAGCAGTTTGAAAAGAGATGAAGCTTTCTTT; CDR3 protein: CASSLKRDEAFF
CDR3 length: 11; clone size: many; J gene: TRBJ2-1; D gene: TRBD1; V gene: TRBV14; CDR3 DNA: TGTGCCAGCAGCCGGGGACAGGCAAAGTTCTTC; CDR3 protein: CASSRGQAKFF
CDR3 length: 13; clone size: few; J gene: TRBJ2-7; D gene: TRBD2; V gene: TRBV5-6; CDR3 DNA: TGTGCCAGCGCCTCAGCGGGGCACTACGAGCAGTACTTC; CDR3 protein: CASASAGHYEQYF
CDR3 length: 18; clone size: many; J gene: TRBJ2-3; D gene: TRBD1; V gene: TRBV4-3; CDR3 DNA: TGCGCCAGCAGCCAAGATGTGGGACAGGGGGCAAGCACAGATACGCAGTATTTT; CDR3 protein: CASSQDVGQGASTDTQYF
CDR3 length: 12; clone size: NA; J gene: TRBJ1-6; D gene: NA; V gene: TRBV7-9; CDR3 DNA: TGTGTTACCAGCCCTCTAAATTCACCCCTCCAATTT; CDR3 protein: CVTSPLNSPLQF